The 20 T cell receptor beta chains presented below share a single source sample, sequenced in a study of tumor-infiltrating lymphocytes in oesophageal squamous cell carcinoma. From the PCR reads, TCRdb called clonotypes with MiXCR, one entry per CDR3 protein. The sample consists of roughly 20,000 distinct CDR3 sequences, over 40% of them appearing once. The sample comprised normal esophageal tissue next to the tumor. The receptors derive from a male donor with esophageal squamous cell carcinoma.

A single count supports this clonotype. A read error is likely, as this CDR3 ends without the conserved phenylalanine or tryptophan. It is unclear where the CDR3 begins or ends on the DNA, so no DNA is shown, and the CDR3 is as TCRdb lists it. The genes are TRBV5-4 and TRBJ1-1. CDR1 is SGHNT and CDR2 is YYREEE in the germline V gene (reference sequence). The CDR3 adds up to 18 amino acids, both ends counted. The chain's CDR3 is CASSYPTGTGTDTQYFGQ.

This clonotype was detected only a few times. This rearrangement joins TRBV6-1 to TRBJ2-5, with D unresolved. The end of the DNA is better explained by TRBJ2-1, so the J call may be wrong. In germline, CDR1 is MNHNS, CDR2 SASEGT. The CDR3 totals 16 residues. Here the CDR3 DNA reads TGTGCCAGCAGTGAACTTATGGGCGCACTCTACAATGAGCAGTTCTTC. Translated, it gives CASSELMGALYNEQFF.

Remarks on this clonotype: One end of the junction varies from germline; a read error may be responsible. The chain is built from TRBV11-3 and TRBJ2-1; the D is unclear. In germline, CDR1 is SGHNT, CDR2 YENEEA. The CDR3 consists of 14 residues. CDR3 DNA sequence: TGTGCCAGCAGCCGGAACAGCTCCAACAATGAGCAGTTCTTC. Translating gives CASSRNSSNNEQFF.

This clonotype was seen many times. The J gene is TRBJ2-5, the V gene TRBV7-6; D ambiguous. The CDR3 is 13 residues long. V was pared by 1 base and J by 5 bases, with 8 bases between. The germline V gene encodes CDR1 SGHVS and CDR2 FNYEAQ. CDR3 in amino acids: CASSLVSWETQYF. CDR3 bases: TGTGCCAGCAGCTTAGTAAGCTGGGAGACCCAGTACTTC. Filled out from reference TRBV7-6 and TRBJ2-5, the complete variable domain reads GAGVSQSPRYKVTKRGQDVALRCDPISGHVSLYWYRQALGQGPEFLTYFNYEAQQDKSGLPNDRFSAERPEGSISTLTIQRTEQRDSAMYRCASSLVSWETQYFGPGTRLLVL.

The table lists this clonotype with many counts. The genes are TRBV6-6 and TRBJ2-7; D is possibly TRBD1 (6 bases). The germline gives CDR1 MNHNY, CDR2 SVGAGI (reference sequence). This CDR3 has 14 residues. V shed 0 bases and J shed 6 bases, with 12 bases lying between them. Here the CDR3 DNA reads TGTGCCAGCAGTTACTCGAGTATAGGGGGCGAGCAGTACTTC. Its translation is CASSYSSIGGEQYF.

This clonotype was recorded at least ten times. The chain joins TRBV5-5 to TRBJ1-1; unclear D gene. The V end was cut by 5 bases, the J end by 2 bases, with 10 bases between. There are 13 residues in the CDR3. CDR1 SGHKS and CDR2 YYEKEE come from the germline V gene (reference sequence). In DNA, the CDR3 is TGTGCCAGCAGTTTTCATGAAAACACTGAAGCTTTCTTT. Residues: CASSFHENTEAFF. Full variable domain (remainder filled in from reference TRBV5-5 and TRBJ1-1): DAGVTQSPTHLIKTRGQQVTLRCSPISGHKSVSWYQQVLGQGPQFIFQYYEKEERGRGNFPDRFSARQFPNYSSELNVNALLLGDSALYLCASSFHENTEAFFGQGTRLTVV.

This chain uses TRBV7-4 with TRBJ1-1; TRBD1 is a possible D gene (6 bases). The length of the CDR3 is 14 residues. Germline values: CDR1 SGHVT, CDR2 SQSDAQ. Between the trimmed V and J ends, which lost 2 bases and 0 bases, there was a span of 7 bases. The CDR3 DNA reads TGTGCCAGCAGCTTAACAGGGATGAACACTGAAGCTTTCTTT. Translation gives CASSLTGMNTEAFF.

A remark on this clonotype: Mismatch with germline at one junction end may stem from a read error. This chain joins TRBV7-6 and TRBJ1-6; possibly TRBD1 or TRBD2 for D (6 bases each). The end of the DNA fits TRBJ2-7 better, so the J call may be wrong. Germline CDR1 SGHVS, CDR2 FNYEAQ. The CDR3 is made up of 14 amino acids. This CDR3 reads CASSPGGGNHEQYF. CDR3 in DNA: TGTGCTAGCAGTCCCGGGGGCGGGAACCACGAGCAGTACTTC.

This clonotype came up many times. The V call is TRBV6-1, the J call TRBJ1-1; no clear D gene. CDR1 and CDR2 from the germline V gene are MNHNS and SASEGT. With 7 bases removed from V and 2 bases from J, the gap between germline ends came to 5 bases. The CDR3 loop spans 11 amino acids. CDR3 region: CASTKNTEAFF. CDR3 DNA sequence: TGTGCCAGCACCAAAAACACTGAAGCTTTCTTT.

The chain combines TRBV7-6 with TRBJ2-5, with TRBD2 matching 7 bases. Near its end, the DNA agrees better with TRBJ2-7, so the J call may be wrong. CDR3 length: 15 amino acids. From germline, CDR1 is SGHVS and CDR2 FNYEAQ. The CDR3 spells CASSFFGGGSYEQYF. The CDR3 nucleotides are TGTGCCAGCAGCTTTTTTGGCGGGGGCTCCTACGAGCAGTACTTC.

CDR3 coding DNA: TGTGCCAGCAGCCCCGGACAGGAGGCCCCCTACGAGCAGTTCTTC. Protein product: CASSPGQEAPYEQFF. The chain uses TRBV7-9 and TRBJ2-6; 7 bases agree with TRBD1. The J call may be mistaken, given a closer DNA end match to TRBJ2-1. The CDR3 is made up of 15 amino acids. Germline V gene lookup returns CDR1 SEHNR and CDR2 FQNEAQ (reference sequence).

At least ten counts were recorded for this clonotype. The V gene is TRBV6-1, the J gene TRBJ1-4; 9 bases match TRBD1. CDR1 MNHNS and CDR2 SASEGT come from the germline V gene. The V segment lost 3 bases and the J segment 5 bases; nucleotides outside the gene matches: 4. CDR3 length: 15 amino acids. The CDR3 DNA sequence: TGTGCCAGCAGTGATCCGGGACAGGGAAATGAAAAACTGTTTTTT. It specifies CASSDPGQGNEKLFF.

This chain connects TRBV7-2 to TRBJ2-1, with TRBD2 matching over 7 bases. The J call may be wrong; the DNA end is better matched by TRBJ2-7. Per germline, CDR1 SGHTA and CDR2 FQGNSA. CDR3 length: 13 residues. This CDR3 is CASSLGRESEQYF. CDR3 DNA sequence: TGTGCCAGCAGCTTAGGGCGGGAGTCCGAGCAGTACTTC.

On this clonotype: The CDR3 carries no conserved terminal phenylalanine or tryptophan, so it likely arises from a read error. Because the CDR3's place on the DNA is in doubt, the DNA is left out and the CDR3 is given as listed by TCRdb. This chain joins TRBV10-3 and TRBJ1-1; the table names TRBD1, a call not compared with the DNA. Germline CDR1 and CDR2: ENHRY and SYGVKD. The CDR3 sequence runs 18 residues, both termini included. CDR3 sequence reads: CAISSSGTGGSYEQYFGQ.

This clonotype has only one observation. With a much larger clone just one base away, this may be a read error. CDR3 bases: TGCGCCAGCAGCTTGGTTGGGGGGGGCACACTAAATGAGCAGTACTTC. This encodes CASSLVGGGTLNEQYF. The V and J genes are TRBV5-1 and TRBJ2-5; a weak D match, TRBD2 (7 bases). This CDR3 has 16 residues. Germline CDR1 and CDR2: SGHRS and YFSETQ. Trimming removed 0 bases from V and 11 bases from J, with 23 bases in between.

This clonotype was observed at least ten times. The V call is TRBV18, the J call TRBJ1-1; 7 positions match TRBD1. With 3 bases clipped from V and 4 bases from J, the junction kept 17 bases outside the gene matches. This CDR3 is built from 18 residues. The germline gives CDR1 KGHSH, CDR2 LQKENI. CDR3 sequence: CASSPTRQGLPSSTEAFF. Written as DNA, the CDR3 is TGTGCCAGCTCACCCACCCGACAGGGACTCCCCTCGAGCACTGAAGCTTTCTTT.

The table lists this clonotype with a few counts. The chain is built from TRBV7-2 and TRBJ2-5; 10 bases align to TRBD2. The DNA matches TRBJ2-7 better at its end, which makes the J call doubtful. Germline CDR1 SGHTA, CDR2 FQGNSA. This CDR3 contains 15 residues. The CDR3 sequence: CASSLAAGGSYEQYF. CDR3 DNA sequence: TGTGCCAGCAGCTTAGCAGCGGGAGGGTCCTACGAGCAGTACTTC.

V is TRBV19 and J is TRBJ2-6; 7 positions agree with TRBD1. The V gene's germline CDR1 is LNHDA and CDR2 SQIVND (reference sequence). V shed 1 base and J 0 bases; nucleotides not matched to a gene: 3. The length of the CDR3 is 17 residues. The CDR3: CASSIGTGSSGANVLTF. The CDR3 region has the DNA TGTGCCAGTAGTATAGGGACAGGTAGCTCTGGGGCCAACGTCCTGACTTTC.

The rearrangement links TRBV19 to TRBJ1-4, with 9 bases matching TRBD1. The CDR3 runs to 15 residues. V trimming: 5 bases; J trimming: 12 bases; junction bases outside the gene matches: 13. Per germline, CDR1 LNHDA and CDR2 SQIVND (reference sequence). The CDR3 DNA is TGTGCCAGTAGTGCATCCGGGACAGGGTCCCGGGAACTGTTTTTT. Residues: CASSASGTGSRELFF. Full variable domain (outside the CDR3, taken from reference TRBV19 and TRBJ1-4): DGGITQSPKYLFRKEGQNVTLSCEQNLNHDAMYWYRQDPGQGLRLIYYSQIVNDFQKGDIAEGYSVSREKKESFPLTVTSAQKNPTAFYLCASSASGTGSRELFFGSGTQLSVL.

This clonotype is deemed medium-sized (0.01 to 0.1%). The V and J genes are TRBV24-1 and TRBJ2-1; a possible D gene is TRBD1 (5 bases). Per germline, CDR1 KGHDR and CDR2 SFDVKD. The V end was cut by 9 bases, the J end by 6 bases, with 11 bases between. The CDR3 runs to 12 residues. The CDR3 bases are TGTGCCACCGAAGGGGCCGGCAATGAGCAGTTCTTC. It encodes CATEGAGNEQFF.